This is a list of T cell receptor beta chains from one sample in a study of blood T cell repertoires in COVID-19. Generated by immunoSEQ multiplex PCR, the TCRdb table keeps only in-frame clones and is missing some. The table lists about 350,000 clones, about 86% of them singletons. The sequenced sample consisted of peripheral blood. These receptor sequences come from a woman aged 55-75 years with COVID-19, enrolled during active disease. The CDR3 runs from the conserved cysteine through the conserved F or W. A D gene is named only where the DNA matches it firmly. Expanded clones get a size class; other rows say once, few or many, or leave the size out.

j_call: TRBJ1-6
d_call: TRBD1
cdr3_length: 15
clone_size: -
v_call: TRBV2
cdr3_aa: CASSSLRDRERTLHF
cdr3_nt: TGTGCCAGCAGTAGCCTTCGGGACAGGGAAAGGACCCTCCACTTT

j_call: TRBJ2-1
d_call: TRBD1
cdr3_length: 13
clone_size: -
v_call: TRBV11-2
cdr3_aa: CASTRTGYNEQFF
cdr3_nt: TGTGCCAGTACACGGACAGGTTACAATGAGCAGTTCTTC

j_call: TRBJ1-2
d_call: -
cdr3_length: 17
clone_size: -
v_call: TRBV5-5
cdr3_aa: CASSLALGGVEGYGYTF
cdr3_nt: TGTGCCAGCAGCTTGGCCTTGGGGGGAGTCGAAGGCTATGGCTACACCTTC

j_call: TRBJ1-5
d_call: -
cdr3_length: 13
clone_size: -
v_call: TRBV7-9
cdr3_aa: CASSPDSNQPQHF
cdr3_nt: TGTGCCAGCAGCCCCGACAGTAATCAGCCCCAGCATTTT

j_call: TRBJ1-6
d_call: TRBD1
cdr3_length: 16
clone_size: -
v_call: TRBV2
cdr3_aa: CASSELGTGGNSPLHF
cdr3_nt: TGTGCCAGCAGTGAGCTTGGGACAGGGGGGAATTCACCCCTCCACTTT

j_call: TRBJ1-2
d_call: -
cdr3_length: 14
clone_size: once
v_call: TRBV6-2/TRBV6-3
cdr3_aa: CASSYPGGLDGYTF
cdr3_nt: TGTGCCAGCAGTTACCCGGGGGGCCTGGATGGCTACACCTTC

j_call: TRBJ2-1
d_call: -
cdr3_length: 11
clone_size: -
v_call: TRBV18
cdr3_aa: CASSPHYEQFF
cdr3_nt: TGTGCCAGCTCACCCCACTATGAGCAGTTCTTC

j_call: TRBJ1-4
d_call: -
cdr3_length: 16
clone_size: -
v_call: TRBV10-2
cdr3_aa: CASSEGEERANEKLFF
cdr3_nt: TGCGCCAGCAGTGAGGGGGAAGAGAGGGCTAATGAAAAACTGTTTTTT

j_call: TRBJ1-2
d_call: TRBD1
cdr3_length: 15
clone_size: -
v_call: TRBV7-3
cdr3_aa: CASSLTGTGGGGYTF
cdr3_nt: TGTGCCAGCAGCTTAACGGGGACAGGGGGCGGTGGCTACACCTTC

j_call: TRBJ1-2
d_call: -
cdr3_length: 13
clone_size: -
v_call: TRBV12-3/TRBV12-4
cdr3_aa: CASRAAGGHGYTF
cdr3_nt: TGTGCCAGCAGAGCAGCGGGGGGACATGGCTACACCTTC

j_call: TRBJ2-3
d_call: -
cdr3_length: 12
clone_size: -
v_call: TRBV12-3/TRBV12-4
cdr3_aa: CASSLFFNTQYF
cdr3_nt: TGTGCCAGCAGCCTCTTTTTTAATACGCAGTATTTT

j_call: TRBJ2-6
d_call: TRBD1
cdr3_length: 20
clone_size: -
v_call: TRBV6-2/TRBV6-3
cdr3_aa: CASNPSLGQGARAGANVLTF
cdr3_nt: TGTGCCAGCAACCCGTCCTTAGGACAGGGGGCGCGGGCTGGGGCCAACGTCCTGACTTTC

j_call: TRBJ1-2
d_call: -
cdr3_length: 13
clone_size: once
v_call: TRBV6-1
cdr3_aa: CASSELGLYGYTF
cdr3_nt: TGTGCCAGCAGTGAACTGGGGCTCTATGGCTACACCTTC

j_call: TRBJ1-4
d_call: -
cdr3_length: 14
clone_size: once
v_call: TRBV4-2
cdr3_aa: CASSPPRGEEKLFF
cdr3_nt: TGTGCCAGCAGCCCCCCCAGGGGCGAAGAAAAACTGTTTTTT

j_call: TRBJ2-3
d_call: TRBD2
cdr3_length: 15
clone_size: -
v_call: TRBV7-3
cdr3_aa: CASSLTAGGADTQYF
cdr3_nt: TGTGCCAGCAGCTTAACAGCGGGGGGAGCAGATACGCAGTATTTT

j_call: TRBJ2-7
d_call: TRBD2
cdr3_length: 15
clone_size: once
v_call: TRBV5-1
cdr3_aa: CASSPQRTSGGEQYF
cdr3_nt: TGCGCCAGCAGCCCGCAGAGGACTAGCGGCGGGGAGCAGTACTTC

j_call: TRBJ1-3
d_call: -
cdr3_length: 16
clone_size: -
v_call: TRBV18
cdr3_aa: CASSPPGRGNGNTIYF
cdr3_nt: TGTGCCAGCTCACCTCCCGGCAGGGGAAATGGAAACACCATATATTTT

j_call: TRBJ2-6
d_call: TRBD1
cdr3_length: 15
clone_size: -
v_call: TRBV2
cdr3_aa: CASSEQGAGANVLTF
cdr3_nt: TGTGCCAGCAGTGAACAGGGGGCTGGGGCCAACGTCCTGACTTTC

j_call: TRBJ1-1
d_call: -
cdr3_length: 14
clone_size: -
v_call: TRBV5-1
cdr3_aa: CASSFQRRGTEAFF
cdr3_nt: TGCGCCAGCAGCTTCCAGAGGAGAGGCACTGAAGCTTTCTTT

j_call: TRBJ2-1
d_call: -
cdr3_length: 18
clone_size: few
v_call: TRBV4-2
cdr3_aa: CASSQRSNQAGGSNEQFF
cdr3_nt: TGTGCCAGCAGCCAAAGGTCTAACCAAGCGGGCGGCAGCAATGAGCAGTTCTTC

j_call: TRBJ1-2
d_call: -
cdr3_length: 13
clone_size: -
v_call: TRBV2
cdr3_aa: CASSDRPNYGYTF
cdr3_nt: TGTGCCAGCAGTGACAGGCCGAACTATGGCTACACCTTC

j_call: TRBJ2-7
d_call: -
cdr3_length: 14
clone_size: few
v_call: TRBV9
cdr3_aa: CASSAQGQGYEQYF
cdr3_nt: TGTGCCAGCAGCGCCCAGGGGCAGGGCTACGAGCAGTACTTC

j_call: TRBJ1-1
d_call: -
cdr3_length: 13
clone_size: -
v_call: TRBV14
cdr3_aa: CASSQDLNTEAFF
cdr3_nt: TGTGCCAGCAGCCAAGATTTAAACACTGAAGCTTTCTTT

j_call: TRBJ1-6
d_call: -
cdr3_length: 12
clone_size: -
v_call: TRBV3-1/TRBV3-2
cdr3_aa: CASSQGVSPLHF
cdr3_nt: TGTGCCAGCAGCCAAGGCGTTTCACCCCTCCACTTT

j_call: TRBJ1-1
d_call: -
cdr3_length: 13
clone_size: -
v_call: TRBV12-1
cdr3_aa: CASSFRGWTEAFF
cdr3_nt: TGTGCCAGCAGCTTCAGGGGATGGACTGAAGCTTTCTTT

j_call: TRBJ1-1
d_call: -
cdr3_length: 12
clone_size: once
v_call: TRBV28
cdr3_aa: CASSHPETEAFF
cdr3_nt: TGTGCCAGCAGCCACCCGGAGACTGAAGCTTTCTTT

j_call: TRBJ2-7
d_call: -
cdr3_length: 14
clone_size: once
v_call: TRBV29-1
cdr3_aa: CSVEDARQGYEQYF
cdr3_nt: TGCAGCGTTGAAGACGCCAGGCAGGGGTACGAGCAGTACTTC

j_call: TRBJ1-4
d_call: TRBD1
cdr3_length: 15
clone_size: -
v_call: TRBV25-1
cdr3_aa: CASSEPDRVGGKLFF
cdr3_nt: TGTGCCAGCAGTGAACCTGACAGGGTAGGGGGAAAACTGTTTTTT

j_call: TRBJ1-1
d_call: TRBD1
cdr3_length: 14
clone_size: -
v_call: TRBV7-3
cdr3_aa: CASSQTGENTEAFF
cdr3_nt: TGTGCCAGCAGCCAGACAGGGGAGAACACTGAAGCTTTCTTT

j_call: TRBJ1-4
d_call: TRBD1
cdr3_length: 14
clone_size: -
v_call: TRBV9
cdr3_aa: CASTTGTGLEKLFF
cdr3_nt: TGTGCCAGCACTACCGGGACAGGTCTTGAAAAACTGTTTTTT

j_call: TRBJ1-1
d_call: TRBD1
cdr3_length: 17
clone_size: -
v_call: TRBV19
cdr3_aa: CASSIGGTGMGLYEAFF
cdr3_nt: TGTGCCAGTAGTATAGGGGGGACAGGGATGGGATTGTATGAAGCTTTCTTT

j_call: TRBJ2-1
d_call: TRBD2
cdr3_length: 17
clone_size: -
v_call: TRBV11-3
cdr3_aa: CASSFPRGAGGGNEQFF
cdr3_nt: TGTGCCAGCAGCTTTCCCCGGGGAGCGGGGGGAGGCAATGAGCAGTTCTTC

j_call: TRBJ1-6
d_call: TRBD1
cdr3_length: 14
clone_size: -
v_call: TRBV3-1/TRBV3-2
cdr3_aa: CASSADRGNSPLHF
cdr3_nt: TGTGCCAGCAGTGCCGACAGGGGTAATTCACCCCTCCACTTT

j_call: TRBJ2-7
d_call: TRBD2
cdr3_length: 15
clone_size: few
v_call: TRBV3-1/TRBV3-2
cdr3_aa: CASSQVAGVTYEQYF
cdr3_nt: TGTGCCAGCAGCCAAGTGGCGGGGGTGACCTACGAGCAGTACTTC

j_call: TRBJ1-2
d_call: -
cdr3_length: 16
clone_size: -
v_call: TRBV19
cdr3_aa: CASSIDHVGLFYGYTF
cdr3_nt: TGTGCCAGTAGTATAGATCATGTTGGACTCTTCTATGGCTACACCTTC

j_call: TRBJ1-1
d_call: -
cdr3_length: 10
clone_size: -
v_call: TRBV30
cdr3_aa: CAWSLTEAFF
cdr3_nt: TGTGCCTGGAGCCTGACTGAAGCTTTCTTT

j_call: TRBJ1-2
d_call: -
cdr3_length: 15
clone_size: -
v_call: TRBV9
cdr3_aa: CASSPRQVKIFGYTF
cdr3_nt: TGTGCCAGCAGCCCGCGACAGGTCAAGATATTCGGCTACACCTTC

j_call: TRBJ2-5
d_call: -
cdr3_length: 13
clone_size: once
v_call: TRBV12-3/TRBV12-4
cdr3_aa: CASSLGSRETQYF
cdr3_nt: TGTGCCAGCAGTTTAGGAAGCCGGGAGACCCAGTACTTC

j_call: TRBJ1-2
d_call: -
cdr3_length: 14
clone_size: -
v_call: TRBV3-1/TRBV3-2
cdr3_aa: CASSQDTDSYGYTF
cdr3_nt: TGTGCCAGCAGCCAAGACACCGACAGTTATGGCTACACCTTC

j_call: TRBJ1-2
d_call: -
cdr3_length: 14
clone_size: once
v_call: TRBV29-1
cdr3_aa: CSVEVVSALYGYTF
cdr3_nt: TGCAGCGTTGAAGTTGTCAGTGCCCTCTATGGCTACACCTTC